Presented here are 31 T cell receptor beta chains from one specimen sequenced in a study of blood T cell repertoires in COVID-19. This table comes from immunoSEQ multiplex PCR, and its TCRdb copy is limited to in-frame clones, with some not included. The sample shows about 180,000 clones, more than 80% of them seen only once. Material for sequencing was peripheral blood. The source of these receptors is a human donor in a cohort sampled during active COVID-19.

The V gene is TRBV5-1, the J gene TRBJ2-1; 9 bases align to TRBD2. J was trimmed by 10 bases and V by 4 bases; bases with no gene match: 3. CDR1 is SGHRS, CDR2 YFSETQ, per germline. The CDR3 sequence is 12 residues long. This CDR3 reads CASSLGLAEQFF. CDR3 bases: TGCGCCAGCAGCCTCGGACTAGCGGAGCAGTTCTTC.

The rearrangement uses TRBV7-3 and TRBJ2-1, with D perhaps TRBD2 (5 bases). The length of the CDR3 is 15 residues. Trimming took off 2 bases at V and 8 bases at J, with 16 bases between the two ends. Germline V CDR1 and CDR2: SGHTA, FQGTGA. In DNA, the CDR3 is TGTGCCAGCAGCTTAGTGGGCGGGTTTGTCGATGAGCAGTTCTTC. It translates to CASSLVGGFVDEQFF.

This chain uses TRBV28 with TRBJ2-1; 10 bases line up with TRBD2. Germline V gene lookup returns CDR1 MDHEN and CDR2 SYDVKM. CDR3 length equals 16 residues. Trimming took 2 bases from V and 7 from J; bases not matched to a gene: 8. CDR3 DNA sequence: TGTGCCAGCAGTTTAATTTCGGGGACTAGCGAGAATGAGCAGTTCTTC. This encodes CASSLISGTSENEQFF.

V gene TRBV7-8 combines with J gene TRBJ1-1; D unresolved. Germline CDR1 SGHVS, CDR2 FQNEAQ. The ends were cut back, 1 base at V and 5 bases at J, with 17 bases in the middle. The CDR3 totals 16 residues. The chain's CDR3 is CASSLVPIGPGTEAFF. CDR3 bases: TGTGCCAGCAGCTTAGTACCGATAGGGCCGGGGACTGAAGCTTTCTTT.

This chain uses TRBV24-1 with TRBJ1-1; D is perhaps TRBD1 (6 bases). CDR3 length: 15 residues. Looked up from germline, CDR1 is KGHDR and CDR2 is SFDVKD. V was clipped by 5 bases and J by 1 base, with 13 bases between them. The CDR3 loop is CATSAGGLGNTEAFF. The CDR3 nucleotides are TGTGCCACCAGTGCCGGGGGGCTGGGGAACACTGAAGCTTTCTTT.

The table lists this clone with a count of one. The V gene is TRBV6-5, the J gene TRBJ2-7; 7 positions match TRBD1. Trimming took 6 bases from V and 0 from J; bases not matched to a gene: 5. The CDR3 is made up of 14 amino acids. Germline V lookup: CDR1 MNHEY, CDR2 SVGAGI. The CDR3 protein is CASSPDRDSYEQYF. CDR3 nucleotide sequence: TGTGCCAGCAGCCCCGACAGGGACTCCTACGAGCAGTACTTC.

The J gene is TRBJ1-1, the V gene TRBV12-3 or TRBV12-4, with a weak D call TRBD1 (5 bases). The CDR3 has 11 amino acids. V was cut by 6 bases and J by 8 bases, with 10 bases left in between. CDR3 nucleotide sequence: TGTGCCAGCAGCCATGACAGAGAAGCTTTCTTT. Translated: CASSHDREAFF.

This rearrangement joins TRBV9 to TRBJ2-1; TRBD1 might be the D (6 bases). Germline V gene data show CDR1 as SGDLS and CDR2 as YYNGEE. This CDR3 has 13 residues. Trimming removed 0 bases at V and 9 bases at J, with 10 bases between. CDR3: CASSVVLGGEQFF. CDR3 sequence (DNA): TGTGCCAGCAGCGTAGTTCTAGGGGGTGAGCAGTTCTTC.

V is TRBV19 and J is TRBJ1-1; D is perhaps TRBD1 (6 bases). Germline assignment: CDR1 LNHDA and CDR2 SQIVND (reference sequence). V gave up 1 base and J gave up 5 bases, with 14 bases separating them. There are 15 residues in the CDR3. In nucleotides, the CDR3 is TGTGCCAGTAGTATAGCGGCAGGGGAGGGAACTGAAGCTTTCTTT. Translating gives CASSIAAGEGTEAFF.

This chain uses TRBV24-1 with TRBJ1-6; unclear D gene. V was pared by 8 bases and J by 2 bases, with 12 bases between. The CDR3 length is 15 residues. CDR1 and CDR2 (germline): KGHDR, SFDVKD. CDR3 DNA sequence: TGTGCCACCACCAACCAGCGGGCCTATAATTCACCCCTCCACTTT. It is translated as CATTNQRAYNSPLHF.

The rearrangement links TRBV7-3 to TRBJ2-3; D may be TRBD1 (6 bases). From germline, CDR1 is SGHTA and CDR2 FQGTGA. V dropped 4 bases and J dropped 2 bases, with 10 bases sitting between them. The CDR3 extends over 14 amino acids. CDR3 loop: CASSSTGTTDTQYF. In DNA form, the CDR3 reads TGTGCCAGCAGCTCGACAGGCACCACAGATACGCAGTATTTT.

The rearrangement links TRBV5-1 to TRBJ1-3; D is possibly TRBD1 (5 bases). V was cut by 0 bases and J by 8 bases, with 18 bases left in between. The CDR3 is 16 residues long. Germline V gene lookup returns CDR1 SGHRS and CDR2 YFSETQ. The CDR3 region is CASSLVSAGGSDTIYF. The CDR3 region has the DNA TGCGCCAGCAGCTTGGTTTCGGCGGGGGGGTCGGACACCATATATTTT.

The chain uses TRBV15 and TRBJ2-7; 9 nucleotides agree with TRBD1. Germline values: CDR1 LNHNV, CDR2 YYDKDF (reference sequence). This CDR3 is 16 amino acids long. The V gene end was trimmed by 3 bases and the J gene end by 1 base; junction bases not matched to a gene: 7. CDR3 DNA sequence: TGTGCCACCAGCAGGGGTGACAGGGGGAGATCCTACGAGCAGTACTTC. Residues: CATSRGDRGRSYEQYF.

The chain has TRBV12-3 or TRBV12-4 and TRBJ2-5; D remains unclear. V was clipped by 3 bases and J by 5 bases, with 10 bases between them. The CDR3 runs to 13 residues. As DNA, the CDR3 is TGTGCCAGCAGTTTCTCCCCCGGGGAGACCCAGTACTTC. Its translation: CASSFSPGETQYF.

This clone has just a few counts. The chain recombines TRBV14 with TRBJ2-7; 7 bases align to TRBD1. CDR3 size: 14 residues. Germline V gives CDR1 SGHDN, CDR2 FVKESK. With V trimmed by 4 bases and J by 2 bases, 5 bases remained unmatched. The CDR3 coding sequence is TGTGCCAGCAGCCCTAGACAGGGAGCCTACGAGCAGTACTTC. Residues: CASSPRQGAYEQYF.

The gene calls are TRBV9 and TRBJ2-1, with D perhaps matching TRBD2 (6 bases). The CDR3 contains 15 residues. The germline V and J ends were trimmed by 0 bases and 5 bases, with 12 bases remaining between them. CDR1 SGDLS and CDR2 YYNGEE come from the germline V gene. The CDR3 DNA follows: TGTGCCAGCAGCGTAGCGGCAGGAGGGGACAATGAGCAGTTCTTC. It translates to CASSVAAGGDNEQFF.

The DNA for the CDR3 is TGTGCCAGCTCTCCAAACTTCGGGGAAGGAGGCACTGAAGCTTTCTTT. This codes for CASSPNFGEGGTEAFF. V gene TRBV18 combines with J gene TRBJ1-1; D ambiguous. Germline V CDR1 and CDR2: KGHSH, LQKENI. Trimming removed 6 bases from V and 4 bases from J, with 21 bases in between. CDR3 length: 16 amino acids.

This chain connects TRBV19 to TRBJ2-7; 7 nucleotides line up with TRBD1. The CDR3 contains 14 residues. V was pared by 5 bases and J by 7 bases, with 11 bases of the junction left unmatched. Germline V CDR1 and CDR2: LNHDA, SQIVND (reference sequence). Written as DNA, the CDR3 is TGTGCCAGTAGTTCCCGACAGGGTAGGTTGGAGCAGTACTTC. As protein: CASSSRQGRLEQYF.

The CDR3 here is CASSSLTSNEQFF. The CDR3 nucleotides read TGTGCCAGCAGCTCCTTGACTAGCAATGAGCAGTTCTTC. This sequence joins TRBV5-6 and TRBJ2-1; the D gene is possibly TRBD2 (6 bases). CDR3 length: 13 amino acids. Germline V CDR1 and CDR2: SGHDT, YYEEEE. The ends were cut back, 3 bases at V and 6 bases at J, with 10 bases in the middle. The whole variable domain, remainder taken from reference TRBV5-6 and TRBJ2-1, is DAGVTQSPTHLIKTRGQQVTLRCSPKSGHDTVSWYQQALGQGPQFIFQYYEEEERQRGNFPDRFSGHQFPNYSSELNVNALLLGDSALYLCASSSLTSNEQFFGPGTRLTVL.

The chain joins TRBV9 to TRBJ2-3, with 9 bases fitting TRBD2. The CDR3 is 14 residues long. Per the germline V gene, CDR1 is SGDLS and CDR2 is YYNGEE. The trim removed 1 base at V and 5 bases at J, leaving 2 bases unmatched. CDR3 residues: CASSVLAGIDTQYF. CDR3 nucleotides: TGTGCCAGCAGCGTACTAGCGGGAATAGATACGCAGTATTTT.

In this sample, this clone is medium-sized. Other nucleotide sequences from this sample produce the same CDR3. The chain employs TRBV5-6 and TRBJ2-7, with 8 positions matching TRBD2. Losses at the gene ends were 1 base for V and 0 bases for J; bases not matched to a gene: 6. The CDR3 is 16 residues long. Germline V lookup: CDR1 SGHDT, CDR2 YYEEEE. The DNA of the CDR3 is TGTGCCAGCAGCTTGCGGAGCGGGGGCCTCTCCTACGAGCAGTACTTC. Its translation is CASSLRSGGLSYEQYF.

The chain employs TRBV5-1 and TRBJ2-7; 7 nucleotides align to TRBD1. CDR1 and CDR2 from the germline V gene are SGHRS and YFSETQ. The trim removed 3 bases at V and 3 bases at J, leaving 6 bases unmatched. The CDR3 length is 14 residues. The CDR3 bases are TGCGCCAGCAGCTCCTCACAGGGGAACTACGAGCAGTACTTC. This encodes CASSSSQGNYEQYF.

The rearrangement links TRBV7-6 to TRBJ2-3; 9 nucleotides line up with TRBD2. V lost 5 bases to trimming and J lost 0 bases; unmatched junction nucleotides: 9. This CDR3 spans 17 amino acids. The germline V gene has CDR1 SGHVS and CDR2 FNYEAQ. CDR3 loop: CASSPWSGGPSTDTQYF. For the CDR3, the DNA is TGTGCCAGCAGCCCTTGGAGCGGGGGGCCTAGCACAGATACGCAGTATTTT.

V is TRBV9 and J is TRBJ2-3; 8 bases are a match to TRBD2. V trimming: 0 bases; J trimming: 2 bases; junction bases outside the gene matches: 5. The CDR3 is 16 residues long. CDR1 is SGDLS and CDR2 is YYNGEE in the germline V gene. This chain's CDR3 is CASSVGLARTTDTQYF. The CDR3 region has the DNA TGTGCCAGCAGCGTAGGACTAGCGCGGACCACAGATACGCAGTATTTT.

V gene TRBV7-9 combines with J gene TRBJ1-4; a possible D gene is TRBD1 (5 bases). The V end lost 3 bases, the J end lost 7 bases, and 12 bases lay between the germline ends. The germline CDR1 and CDR2 sequences are SEHNR and FQNEAQ (reference sequence). The CDR3 contains 14 residues. The CDR3 DNA reads TGTGCCAGCAGCTTGGGGCAGGGTGCTGAAAAACTGTTTTTT. As protein: CASSLGQGAEKLFF.

This clone occurred once. CDR3 amino acids: CATSDFAWAASGPPYQETQYF. The CDR3, as DNA: TGTGCCACCAGTGATTTTGCGTGGGCGGCTAGCGGGCCCCCGTACCAAGAGACCCAGTACTTC. This chain links TRBV24-1 with TRBJ2-5; TRBD2 matches 8 bases. Germline V CDR1 and CDR2: KGHDR, SFDVKD. The CDR3 is 21 residues long. Unmatched junction bases numbered 18, after V lost 1 base and J lost 0 bases.

The chain combines TRBV7-9 with TRBJ2-2, with TRBD1 matching 9 bases. V lost 6 bases and J lost 4; bases outside the gene matches: 6. Germline V gene data show CDR1 as SEHNR and CDR2 as FQNEAQ (reference sequence). This CDR3 region has 15 residues. The DNA for the CDR3 is TGTGCCAGCAGTTCTGGGACAGGGAGCACCGGGGAGCTGTTTTTT. It translates to CASSSGTGSTGELFF.

To note about this clone: This may stem from a read error, because a much larger clone lies one nucleotide away. The chain is built from TRBV2 and TRBJ1-2, with D possibly being TRBD1 (6 bases). The CDR3 contains 12 residues. Trimming removed 6 bases at V and 4 bases at J, with 9 bases between. The V gene's germline CDR1 is SNHLY and CDR2 FYNNEI. The CDR3 is CASRQGPYGYTF. The CDR3 DNA sequence: TGTGCCAGCAGACAGGGTCCCTATGGCTACACCTTC.

Only one count was recorded for this clone. The chain links TRBV6-5 to TRBJ1-1; 7 nucleotides line up with TRBD1. V lost 6 bases and J lost 10; bases outside the gene matches: 11. The CDR3 consists of 13 residues. Germline-derived CDR1 and CDR2 are MNHEY and SVGAGI. The CDR3 sequence: CASSPSTGLGAFF. In DNA form, the CDR3 reads TGTGCCAGCAGCCCCTCGACAGGGTTGGGAGCTTTCTTT.

J is TRBJ1-6 and V is TRBV19; D possibly corresponds to TRBD1 (5 bases). The CDR3 sequence is 19 residues long. V was trimmed by 9 bases and J by 0 bases, leaving 24 bases between them. The germline gives CDR1 LNHDA, CDR2 SQIVND (reference sequence). The CDR3 sequence: CASAPPRGEGSSYNSPLHF. The CDR3, as DNA: TGTGCCAGCGCACCCCCACGGGGGGAGGGGAGCTCCTATAATTCACCCCTCCACTTT. The variable domain in full, with the rest retrieved from reference TRBV19 and TRBJ1-6, is DGGITQSPKYLFRKEGQNVTLSCEQNLNHDAMYWYRQDPGQGLRLIYYSQIVNDFQKGDIAEGYSVSREKKESFPLTVTSAQKNPTAFYLCASAPPRGEGSSYNSPLHFGNGTRLTVT.

This clone has just one count. This chain joins TRBV3-1 (or the pseudogene TRBV3-2) and TRBJ1-5; D unresolved. The germline V gene has CDR1 LGHDT and CDR2 YNNKEL (reference sequence). V dropped 0 bases and J dropped 1 base, with 10 bases sitting between them. The CDR3 consists of 16 residues. The CDR3 loop reads CASSQDSQTSNQPQHF. The CDR3 coding sequence is TGTGCCAGCAGCCAAGATTCGCAGACAAGCAATCAGCCCCAGCATTTT.